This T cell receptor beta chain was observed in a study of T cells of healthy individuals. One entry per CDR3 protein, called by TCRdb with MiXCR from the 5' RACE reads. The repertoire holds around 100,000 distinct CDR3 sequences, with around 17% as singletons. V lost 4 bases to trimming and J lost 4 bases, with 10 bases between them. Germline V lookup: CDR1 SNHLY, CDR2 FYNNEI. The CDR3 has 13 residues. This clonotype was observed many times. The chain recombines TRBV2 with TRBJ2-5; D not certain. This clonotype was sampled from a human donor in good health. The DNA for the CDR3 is TGTGCCAGCAGTGTAAATCCAGGAGAGACCCAGTACTTC. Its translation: CASSVNPGETQYF.